This TCR beta chain is from a study of shared clonotypes between healthy human individuals. There were only Caucasian adults among the donors, and all lived in Nashville, Tennessee. Deep was the level used in running the assay. Data came from immunoSEQ multiplex PCR; TCRdb stores just in-frame clones and leaves some out. The sample holds about 600,000 clones; about 80% are singletons and the top ten take around 12%. About this clone itself: Its antigen is not identified.

There are 15 residues in the CDR3. V was clipped by 3 bases and J by 5 bases, with 16 bases between them. From germline, CDR1 is LNHNV and CDR2 YYDKDF (reference sequence). Study-level results: Among donors, sharing of clonotypes was expected to be affected by sequencing depth.

Material for sequencing was PBMCs. The rearrangement links TRBV15 to TRBJ1-1, with a weak D call TRBD1 (6 bases). The clonotype originates from a woman aged 40 to 50 in good health. Some clones in this sample may be carry-over from other donors' samples. This chain's CDR3 is CATSSLRQAITEAFF. CDR3 nucleotide sequence: TGTGCCACCAGCAGCCTCAGACAGGCAATTACTGAAGCTTTCTTT.